The 5 T cell receptor beta chains given below trace back to one sample, sequenced in a study of T cells in Graves' hyperthyroidism and ophthalmopathy. Amplified TCR beta CDR3 regions derived from RNA transcripts. During a first-round RT-PCR of the TCR CDR3, the HTBI primer set was used. MiXCR was run by TCRdb on the multiplex PCR reads, yielding one entry per CDR3 protein. The table shows a few hundred thousand distinct CDR3 sequences, with under 15% occurring only once. The sample comprised blood. All receptors derive from a young woman with Graves' hyperthyroidism.

In its sample, this clonotype was seen many times. The J gene is TRBJ2-7, the V gene TRBV6-5, with TRBD2 matching 8 bases. Germline-derived CDR1 and CDR2 are MNHEY and SVGAGI. Trimming took 2 bases from V and 4 from J; bases not matched to a gene: 7. The CDR3 is made up of 15 amino acids. The chain's CDR3 is CASSYPTGGVYEQYV. The CDR3 DNA reads TGTGCCAGCAGTTACCCTACGGGAGGGGTTTACGAGCAGTACGTC.

This clonotype occurred many times. V and J are TRBV2 and TRBJ2-7, with D perhaps matching TRBD1 or TRBD2 (5 bases each). Looked up from germline, CDR1 is SNHLY and CDR2 is FYNNEI. The length of the CDR3 is 12 residues. V shed 6 bases and J shed 5 bases, with 11 bases lying between them. The CDR3 bases are TGTGCCAGCAGCCCAAGGGGACACGAGCAGTACGTC. This codes for CASSPRGHEQYV.

This clonotype showed up many times. The chain employs TRBV9 and TRBJ2-1; the match to TRBD2 covers 12 bases. The CDR3 covers 16 residues. The trim removed 3 bases at V and 7 bases at J, leaving 8 bases unmatched. Germline CDR1 is SGDLS and CDR2 is YYNGEE. The CDR3 loop is CASSAKLAGGQNEQFF. The DNA of the CDR3 is TGTGCCAGCAGCGCCAAACTAGCGGGAGGTCAAAATGAGCAGTTCTTC. Variable domain in full (rest from reference TRBV9 and TRBJ2-1): DSGVTQTPKHLITATGQRVTLRCSPRSGDLSVYWYQQSLDQGLQFLIQYYNGEERAKGNILERFSAQQFPDLHSELNLSSLELGDSALYFCASSAKLAGGQNEQFFGPGTRLTVL.

This clonotype was detected only once. J is TRBJ1-5 and V is TRBV7-2, with 7 bases fitting TRBD1. The V gene's germline CDR1 is SGHTA and CDR2 FQGNSA. The CDR3 is 16 residues long. The V and J ends lost 3 bases and 3 bases, in that order; junction bases with no gene match: 8. The chain's CDR3 is CASSLVGGVDNQPQHF. CDR3 coding DNA: TGTGCCAGCAGCTTGGTAGGGGGCGTGGACAATCAGCCCCAGCATTTT.

This clonotype was counted ten times or more. The genes are TRBV12-3 or TRBV12-4 and TRBJ2-1, with a tentative D call TRBD2 (6 bases). Deletions cut 8 bases from V and 14 bases from J, with 13 bases between. This CDR3 is 10 amino acids long. CDR3 residues: CASGGTSKFF. The DNA of the CDR3 is TGTGCCAGCGGCGGGACGAGTAAGTTCTTC.